Sequencing of this TCR beta chain was carried out in a study of T cell repertoires in cytomegalovirus infection. Whole-study context: Signatures in public TCR beta sequences pointed to both CMV infection and matching HLA type. Study observations and caveats: Dominating the ex vivo response were HLA-C-restricted CMV-specific TCR beta clonotypes. Pooled public TCR beta family frequency picked out CMV carriers with the relevant HLA.

This CDR3 region has 13 residues. V was cut by 5 bases and J by 10 bases, with 15 bases left in between. CDR1 is SGHVS, CDR2 FQNEAQ, per germline. In this sample, this clonotype turned up many times. Its target is unknown. TCRdb ran MiXCR on the reads and lists one entry per CDR3 protein. The sample has 450,000 to 550,000 distinct CDR3 sequences; 16% are singletons. The chain has TRBV7-8 and TRBJ2-1, with D possibly called TRBD1 or TRBD2 (5 bases each). The sequencing input was CD8+ T cells from PBMCs. This clonotype originated in a human donor in good health (CMV status not recorded). Some clones in this sample may be carry-over from other donors' samples. The CDR3 DNA is TGTGCCAGCAGCCCCCGGGACGGCGTAGAGCAGTTCTTC. Translating gives CASSPRDGVEQFF.